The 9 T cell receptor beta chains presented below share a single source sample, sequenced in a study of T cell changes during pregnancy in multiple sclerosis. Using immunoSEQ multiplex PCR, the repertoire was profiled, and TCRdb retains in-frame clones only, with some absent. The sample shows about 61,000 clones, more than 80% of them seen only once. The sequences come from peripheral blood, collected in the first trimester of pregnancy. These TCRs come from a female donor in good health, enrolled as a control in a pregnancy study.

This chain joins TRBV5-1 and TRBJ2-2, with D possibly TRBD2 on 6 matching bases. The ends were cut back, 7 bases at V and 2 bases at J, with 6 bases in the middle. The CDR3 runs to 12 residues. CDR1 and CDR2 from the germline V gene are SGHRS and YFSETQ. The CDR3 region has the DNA TGCGCCAGCGGACTAAACACCGGGGAGCTGTTTTTT. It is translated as CASGLNTGELFF.

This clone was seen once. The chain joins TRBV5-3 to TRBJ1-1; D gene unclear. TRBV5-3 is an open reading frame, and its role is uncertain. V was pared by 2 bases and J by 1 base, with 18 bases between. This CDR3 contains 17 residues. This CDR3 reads CARSFRYRRIQNTEAFF. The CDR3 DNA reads TGTGCCAGAAGCTTTCGCTACAGAAGAATTCAGAACACTGAAGCTTTCTTT.

The chain's CDR3 is CASSQDPSGGSSYEQYF. The CDR3 DNA is TGTGCCAGCAGCCAAGATCCTAGCGGGGGTAGCTCCTACGAGCAGTACTTC. The chain uses TRBV4-2 and TRBJ2-7, with 10 nucleotides matching TRBD2. With V trimmed by 0 bases and J by 0 bases, 5 bases remained unmatched. This CDR3 spans 17 amino acids. Germline CDR1 reads LGHNA; CDR2 reads YNFKEQ.

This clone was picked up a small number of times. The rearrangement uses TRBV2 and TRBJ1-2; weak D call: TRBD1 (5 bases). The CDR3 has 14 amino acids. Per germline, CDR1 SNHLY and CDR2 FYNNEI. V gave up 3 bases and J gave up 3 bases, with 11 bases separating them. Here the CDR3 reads CASSEWGTDYGYTF. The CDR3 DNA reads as TGTGCCAGCAGTGAGTGGGGGACTGACTATGGCTACACCTTC.

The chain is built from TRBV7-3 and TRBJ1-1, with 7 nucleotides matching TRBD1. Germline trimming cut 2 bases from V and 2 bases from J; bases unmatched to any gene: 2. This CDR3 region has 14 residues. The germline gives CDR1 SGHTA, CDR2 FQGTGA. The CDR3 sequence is CASSLDRANTEAFF. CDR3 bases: TGTGCCAGCAGCTTAGACAGGGCTAACACTGAAGCTTTCTTT.

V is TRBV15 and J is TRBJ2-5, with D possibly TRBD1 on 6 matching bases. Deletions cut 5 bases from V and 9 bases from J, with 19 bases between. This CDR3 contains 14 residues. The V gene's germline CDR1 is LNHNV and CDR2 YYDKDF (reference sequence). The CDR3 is CATSRDLGPGAQYF. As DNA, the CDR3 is TGTGCCACCAGCCGCGACCTTGGGCCAGGGGCCCAGTACTTC.

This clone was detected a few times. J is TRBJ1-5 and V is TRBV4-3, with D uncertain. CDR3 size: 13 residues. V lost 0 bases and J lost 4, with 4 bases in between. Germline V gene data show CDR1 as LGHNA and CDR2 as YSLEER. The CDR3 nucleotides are TGCGCCAGCAGCCAAGAGCGGAATCAGCCCCAGCATTTT. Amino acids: CASSQERNQPQHF.

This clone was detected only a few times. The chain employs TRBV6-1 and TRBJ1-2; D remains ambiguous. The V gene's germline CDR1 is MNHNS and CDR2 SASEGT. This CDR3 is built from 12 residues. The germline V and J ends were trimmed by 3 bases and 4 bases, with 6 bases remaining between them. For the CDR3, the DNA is TGTGCCAGCAGTGACAGAGGCTATGGCTACACCTTC. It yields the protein CASSDRGYGYTF.

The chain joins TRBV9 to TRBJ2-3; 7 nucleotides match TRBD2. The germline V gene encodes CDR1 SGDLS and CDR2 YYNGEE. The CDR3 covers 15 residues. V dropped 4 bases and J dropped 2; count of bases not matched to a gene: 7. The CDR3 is CASSTLTSATDTQYF. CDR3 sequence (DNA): TGTGCCAGCAGCACTCTAACTAGCGCCACAGATACGCAGTATTTT.